These 3 T cell receptor beta chains were all obtained from the same sample, sequenced in a study of shared clonotypes between healthy human individuals. The protocol was immunoSEQ multiplex PCR, while the TCRdb copy is restricted to in-frame clones and leaves out a portion. Among some 1,100,000 clones, about 84% were seen once, and the ten largest hold under 0.65%. The sequencing input was memory CD4+ T cells from PBMCs. Subset meaning: CD45RA-negative fraction. These receptors originate from a man younger than 30 in good health. Some clones in this sample may be carry-over from other donors' samples.

V is TRBV7-2 and J is TRBJ2-2; TRBD2 aligns across 10 bases. The V segment lost 4 bases and the J segment 3 bases; nucleotides outside the gene matches: 2. Germline-derived CDR1 and CDR2 are SGHTA and FQGNSA. There are 15 residues in the CDR3. CDR3 region: CASSSTSGYTGELFF. The CDR3 bases are TGTGCCAGCAGCTCGACTAGCGGGTACACCGGGGAGCTGTTTTTT.

To note about this clone: The same CDR3 arises from other DNA sequences in this sample as well. The gene calls are TRBV19 and TRBJ1-5, with no clear D. CDR3 length equals 13 residues. V gave up 2 bases and J gave up 2 bases, with 4 bases separating them. Germline V CDR1 and CDR2: LNHDA, SQIVND (reference sequence). The CDR3 region is CASSIKGNQPQHF. The CDR3 bases are TGTGCCAGTAGTATAAAGGGCAATCAGCCCCAGCATTTT.

The CDR3 protein is CASSERPAPGEEKLFF. CDR3 in DNA: TGTGCCAGCAGTGAACGTCCTGCGCCAGGAGAGGAAAAACTGTTTTTT. The chain combines TRBV6-1 with TRBJ1-4; D unresolved. Trimming shortened V by 2 bases and J by 8 bases, and 18 bases separated the two germline ends. Germline lookup yields CDR1 MNHNS and CDR2 SASEGT. The CDR3 consists of 16 residues.